Reported below is one T cell receptor (beta chain). The antigen it binds to is not known. One base away there is no much larger clone; base qualities are not given. Per the publication, the treatment or condition label means: around 19 received Ad26.COV2.S at low or high dose, single or two shots; a few received placebo; per-sample allocation not given. Repertoires of vaccine and placebo recipients were sequenced from samples collected on day 63 after the first injection. Between 29 July and 7 August 2020, Cohort 1b enrolled approximately 26 adults aged 18-55 years at one site in Boston, USA. Ad26.COV2.S was a replication-incompetent adenovirus type 26 vector expressing a prefusion-stabilized SARS-CoV-2 spike protein from the original Wuhan strain. The source of the sample is a study of Ad26.COV2.S vaccination and SARS-CoV-2 variants listed by TCRdb under 2021. For the study in its entirety: Vaccine-arm donors were drawn from COV1001, a multicentre, randomized, double-blind, placebo-controlled phase I-IIa trial of Ad26.COV2.S in healthy adults. Investigators remained blinded to trial group allocation during experiments and outcome assessment. TCRbeta repertoire sequencing served as the tool for gauging how specific and how broad the SARS-CoV-2-reactive T cell receptors were following Ad26.COV2.S vaccination. A total of around 32 samples were included in the TCR-sequenced set, comprising around 19 Ad26.COV2.S vaccine recipients, 5 placebo recipients and 8 SARS-CoV-2 convalescent individuals. Trial participants were randomized into five groups of five, in which low-dose or high-dose Ad26.COV2.S was given once or twice, or placebo was given on both occasions. Ad26.COV2.S was given intramuscularly at 5x10^10 or 1x10^11 viral particles, as a single shot or as two shots 56 days apart.

What the research found in general, with its limitations: Comparable non-spike TCR breadth was observed between vaccine and placebo recipients, consistent with only spike being contained in the vaccine. Ad26.COV2.S recipients had higher spike-specific TCR breadth than placebo recipients (P = 0.0014). The study lacked the statistical power to compare responses across vaccine doses or regimens. The authors noted that the TCR breadth and depth analyses may have underestimated total T cell responses. After vaccination, spike-specific CD8+ and CD4+ T cell responses were reported to show substantial breadth.

From the cysteine through the phenylalanine, the CDR3 covers 14 amino acids. The kept DNA is CDR3 alone, 42 bases in frame from the first base. V and J are truncated by 1 base and 6 bases respectively, leaving an intervening sequence of 12 bases. Reading the germline V gene gives CDR1 SGHTA and CDR2 FQGNSA. The immunoSEQ Assay was used to sequence TCRbeta CDR3 regions. After extraction, genomic DNA underwent amplification by bias-controlled multiplex PCR, followed by high-throughput sequencing. Turning to the authors' computational methods: Collapsing and filtering of sequences were performed to quantify the absolute abundance of each unique TCRbeta CDR3 region. T cell fraction was estimated by normalizing TCRbeta template counts to usable DNA, with usable DNA measured through amplification of reference genes found in all nucleated cells. Repertoire TCRs were annotated as SARS-CoV-2-specific by exact matching of V gene, CDR3 amino acid sequence and J gene to a known reactive TCR set. The reference SARS-CoV-2 TCR set was obtained from MIRA and was filtered for enrichment in COVID-19-positive ImmuneCODE repertoires, whereby public or cross-reactive TCRs were removed. Using the MIRA antigens, annotated TCRs were further analysed by specific ORF or by position within an ORF. Breadth was defined as annotated unique rearrangements over total unique productive rearrangements; depth was the summed frequency of those rearrangements. Two-sided Wilcoxon rank-sum tests were applied when comparing TCR breadth between groups. TCRdb carries this immuneACCESS record with in-frame sequences only. Its versions omit some clonotypes, under half of them owing to an unresolved V gene in the studies checked, with the rest unexplained. V, J and clone size were drawn from that table, and D and trimming were deduced from the DNA. Across this sample there are some 240,000 clones, with around nine tenths seen only once. Roughly 3% of the sample lies in the top ten.

The rearrangement combines TRBV7-2 with TRBJ1-1; matching of 5 bases hints at TRBD1 as the D gene. This TCR was sampled from a person between 18 and 65 years old who received the Ad26.COV2.S COVID-19 vaccine or a placebo. Specimen: peripheral blood, collected in a trial of Ad26.COV2.S vaccine versus placebo. The DNA sequence is TGTGCCAGCAGCTTAGGACATAGGGGCGCTGAAGCTTTCTTT. It codes for CASSLGHRGAEAFF.